This TCR beta chain was recorded in a study of beta chain features in type 1 diabetes. Expressed TCRB transcripts got sequenced, as all isolated RNA was reverse transcribed. Measured with immunoSEQ multiplex PCR; TCRdb has only the in-frame clones, and not every one. The sample lists about 140,000 clones; roughly 10% were seen once. Germline V lookup: CDR1 MGHDK, CDR2 SYGVNS. The V end lost 5 bases, the J end lost 1 base, and 16 bases lay between the germline ends. There are 16 residues in the CDR3. This clone has only a few counts. The specimen sequenced was central memory CD4+ T cells from blood. This clonotype was sampled from a woman aged 40 to 55 in good health. This rearrangement joins TRBV25-1 to TRBJ2-3, with D maybe TRBD1 (5 bases). The DNA for the CDR3 is TGTGCCAGCAGTTCCCCGGAGCTCAGGGGCACAGATACGCAGTATTTT. This translates into CASSSPELRGTDTQYF.